This T cell receptor (beta chain) is drawn from a study of blood T cell repertoires in COVID-19. Study-level background: Specimens from acute and convalescent COVID-19 originated in the United States, Italy and Spain. From T cells, B-cell-depleted T cells, or PBMCs came the material, which was cDNA or gDNA.

The germline gives CDR1 GTSNPN, CDR2 SVGIG (reference sequence). The ends lost 3 bases at V and 10 bases at J; junction bases unmatched: 5. CDR3 length equals 14 residues. Original processing methods: Amplifying reference gene primers gave estimates of nucleated cell counts. The data were produced by immunoSEQ multiplex PCR, yet TCRdb's version contains in-frame clones alone and is incomplete. V, J and clone size are those of that table, while D and trimming were read from the DNA. The sample includes some 27,000 clones, roughly 87% of them seen just once. The receptor was isolated from a man in his fifties or sixties with active COVID-19. The chain couples TRBV30 to TRBJ1-6; 11 bases are a match to TRBD1. Material: peripheral blood. CDR3 in amino acids: CAWSRDRGTSPLHF. The CDR3 DNA is TGTGCCTGGAGCCGGGACAGGGGGACCTCACCCCTCCACTTT.